One and the same sample provided the 11 T cell receptor beta chains below, sequenced in a study of cytomegalovirus exposure and HLA in healthy donors (dated by TCRdb to about 2017). The library was obtained by the immunoSEQ multiplex PCR assay. For the multiplex PCR, a mixture combining 60 forward primers for TCR Vbeta segments and 13 reverse primers for TCR Jbeta segments was used. Imported from immuneACCESS, the table was reduced by TCRdb to in-frame sequences with V and J called. These copies leave out some clones; in studies compared against another copy, an unresolved V gene accounts for under half, and the cause of the remainder is not known. This sample holds about 69,000 clones; roughly 74% were observed only once. The top ten hold approximately 10% of the sample. Sequencing used PBMCs. The receptors shown here come from an older woman in good health and CMV-seropositive.

The chain combines TRBV30 with TRBJ2-3; a weak D match, TRBD1 (6 bases). Per germline, CDR1 GTSNPN and CDR2 SVGIG (reference sequence). V lost 4 bases to trimming and J lost 5 bases, with 19 bases between them. The CDR3 has 15 residues. The CDR3 sequence: CAWTSPLRGLDTQYF. DNA of the CDR3: TGTGCCTGGACCTCCCCTCTCAGGGGTCTAGATACGCAGTATTTT.

The rearrangement uses TRBV15 and TRBJ1-5; 7 nucleotides line up with TRBD1. V trimming: 3 bases; J trimming: 7 bases; junction bases outside the gene matches: 3. Germline V gene sequence: CDR1 LNHNV, CDR2 YYDKDF (reference sequence). The CDR3 extends over 13 amino acids. Here the CDR3 reads CATSRDRKQPQHF. The DNA for the CDR3 is TGTGCCACCAGCAGGGACAGGAAACAGCCCCAGCATTTT.

This clone was recorded a few times. This chain connects TRBV5-6 to TRBJ2-3, with TRBD2 matching over 11 bases. CDR3 length: 18 residues. The junction had 10 bases not matched to a gene; V was cut back by 1 base and J by 3 bases. Germline loops: CDR1 SGHDT, CDR2 YYEEEE. The CDR3 protein is CASSLYGATSGTTDTQYF. CDR3 nucleotide sequence: TGTGCCAGCAGCTTGTATGGGGCGACTAGCGGGACAACAGATACGCAGTATTTT.

CDR3 DNA: TGCGCCAGCAGCTTGATGCAGGGGGCCCCCCAAGAGACCCAGTACTTC. Translated: CASSLMQGAPQETQYF. This rearrangement joins TRBV5-1 to TRBJ2-5; TRBD1 matches at 8 bases. Germline V CDR1 and CDR2: SGHRS, YFSETQ. The junction had 6 bases not matched to a gene; V was cut back by 1 base and J by 1 base. The CDR3 is 16 residues long.

V and J are TRBV30 and TRBJ1-1; unclear D gene. The ends were cut back, 3 bases at V and 8 bases at J, with 10 bases in the middle. CDR1 and CDR2 from the germline V gene are GTSNPN and SVGIG (reference sequence). CDR3 size: 11 residues. CDR3 loop: CAWRENLEAFF. The CDR3 DNA reads TGTGCCTGGAGGGAGAACTTAGAAGCTTTCTTT.

As DNA, the CDR3 is TGTGCCATCTCCAACAGGGTTGATCAGCCCCAGCATTTT. It encodes CAISNRVDQPQHF. This chain uses TRBV10-3 with TRBJ1-5; possibly TRBD1 for D (6 bases). Trimming took off 8 bases at V and 5 bases at J, with 13 bases between the two ends. This CDR3 has 13 amino acids. The germline gives CDR1 ENHRY, CDR2 SYGVKD.

The chain employs TRBV4-2 and TRBJ1-3; 10 bases map to TRBD1. The CDR3 sequence is 19 residues long. The junction had 11 bases not matched to a gene; V was cut back by 3 bases and J by 0 bases. CDR1 is LGHNA, CDR2 YNFKEQ, per germline. The CDR3: CASSHDTGTGDASGNTIYF. In nucleotides, the CDR3 is TGTGCCAGCAGCCACGATACCGGGACAGGGGATGCCTCTGGAAACACCATATATTTT.

The genes are TRBV28 and TRBJ1-5; TRBD1 is a possible D gene (5 bases). The CDR3 is 13 amino acids. Deletions cut 5 bases from V and 5 bases from J, with 10 bases between. Per the germline V gene, CDR1 is MDHEN and CDR2 is SYDVKM. CDR3: CASSSQGDQPQHF. As DNA, the CDR3 is TGTGCCAGCAGTAGCCAGGGTGATCAGCCCCAGCATTTT.

This chain connects TRBV7-6 to TRBJ2-6; 7 nucleotides match TRBD1. V was pared by 7 bases and J by 0 bases, with 9 bases of the junction left unmatched. The CDR3 length is 17 residues. Per the germline V gene, CDR1 is SGHVS and CDR2 is FNYEAQ. The CDR3 coding sequence is TGTGCCAGCACCATCGGGACAGCGCACTCTGGGGCCAACGTCCTGACTTTC. Amino acids: CASTIGTAHSGANVLTF.

The chain carries TRBV7-6 and TRBJ2-5; D gene uncertain. TRBJ2-7 matches the DNA end more closely, so the J call is doubtful. The CDR3 is made up of 12 amino acids. Germline CDR1 is SGHVS and CDR2 is FNYEAQ. CDR3 in DNA: TGTGCCAGCAGCTTAGCGGTGGGCGAGCAGTACTTC. Translation gives CASSLAVGEQYF.

V gene TRBV18 combines with J gene TRBJ1-5, with a possible D match to TRBD1 (5 bases). CDR1 KGHSH and CDR2 LQKENI come from the germline V gene. V gave up 6 bases and J gave up 4 bases, with 10 bases separating them. This CDR3 contains 13 residues. The CDR3 loop is CASSLDSNQPQHF. The CDR3 DNA sequence: TGTGCCAGCTCCCTCGACAGTAATCAGCCCCAGCATTTT.